The entry below describes one TCR beta chain. These data come from a study of blood T cell repertoires in COVID-19. After removal of 3 bases from V and 4 bases from J, the junction contained 5 bases not matched to a gene. The germline V gene has CDR1 SGHAT and CDR2 FQNNGV. The CDR3 extends over 15 amino acids. Produced via immunoSEQ multiplex PCR; TCRdb's table is partial and in-frame only. There are some 280,000 clones in the sample; about 89% occur only once, and approximately 0.85% lies in the top ten. Sequencing was performed on peripheral blood. This clonotype originated in a woman between 35 and 50 years old who had recovered from COVID-19. The chain combines TRBV11-2 with TRBJ2-1, with TRBD2 identical over 8 bases. CDR3 sequence: CASSLALAGYNEQFF. The CDR3 DNA sequence: TGTGCCAGCAGCTTGGCCCTAGCGGGTTACAATGAGCAGTTCTTC.